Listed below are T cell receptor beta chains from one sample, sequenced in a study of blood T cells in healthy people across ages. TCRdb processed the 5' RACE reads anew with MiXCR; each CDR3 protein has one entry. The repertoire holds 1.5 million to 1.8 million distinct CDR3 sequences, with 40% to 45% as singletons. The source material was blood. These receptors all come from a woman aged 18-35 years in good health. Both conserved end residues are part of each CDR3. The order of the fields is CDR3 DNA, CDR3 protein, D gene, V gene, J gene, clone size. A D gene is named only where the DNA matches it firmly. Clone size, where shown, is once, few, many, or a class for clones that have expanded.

DNA: TGCGCCAGCAGCCAACCAGGGGAGGATACGCAGTATTTT
CDR3: CASSQPGEDTQYF
D: .
V: TRBV4-3
J: TRBJ2-3
size: .

DNA: TGTGCCAGCAGTTTATTCGGCGGACAGGCGGATAATTCACCCCTCCACTTT
CDR3: CASSLFGGQADNSPLHF
D: TRBD1
V: TRBV27
J: TRBJ1-6
size: .

DNA: TGTGCCAGCAGCTTAGATCGGCCCAGGAGAGGGGTCACCGGGGAGCTGTTTTTT
CDR3: CASSLDRPRRGVTGELFF
D: .
V: TRBV7-6
J: TRBJ2-2
size: .

DNA: TGTGCCAGCAGCCCCTCCGCCGGGACAGACTACGAGCAGTACTTC
CDR3: CASSPSAGTDYEQYF
D: TRBD1
V: TRBV11-3
J: TRBJ2-7
size: .

DNA: TGTGCCAGCAGTTATGAAGCAAGCTTACTAGTCGGTTTAGGGAATGAGCAGTTCTTC
CDR3: CASSYEASLLVGLGNEQFF
D: .
V: TRBV6-2/TRBV6-3
J: TRBJ2-1
size: .

DNA: TGCAGCGTGACAGGGGCCGGGGCCAACGTCCTGACTTTC
CDR3: CSVTGAGANVLTF
D: TRBD1
V: TRBV29-1
J: TRBJ2-6
size: few

DNA: TGTGCCAGCGGTACCGGGACAGGGAAAGGCTACACCTTC
CDR3: CASGTGTGKGYTF
D: TRBD1
V: TRBV6-2/TRBV6-3
J: TRBJ1-2
size: few

DNA: TGTGCCAGCAGCCAAGGGCGGGGGGCGCCTGCTAACTATGGCTACACCTTC
CDR3: CASSQGRGAPANYGYTF
D: .
V: TRBV4-2
J: TRBJ1-2
size: .

DNA: TGTGCCAGCAGTTACTCCACGGGTAGCTCCTACAATGAGCAGTACTTC
CDR3: CASSYSTGSSYNEQYF
D: .
V: TRBV6-2/TRBV6-3
J: TRBJ2-7
size: .

DNA: TGTGCCAGCAGCTACGCTAATTCACCCCTCCACTTT
CDR3: CASSYANSPLHF
D: .
V: TRBV27
J: TRBJ1-6
size: .

DNA: TGCGCCAGCTTAGGTGGGAGAGGGCCCTACGAGCAGTACTTC
CDR3: CASLGGRGPYEQYF
D: .
V: TRBV10-2
J: TRBJ2-7
size: few

DNA: TGCAGTGCTAGCGGCTGGGCTAGCGGGGGGTCCGGTAAGCAGTACTTC
CDR3: CSASGWASGGSGKQYF
D: TRBD2
V: TRBV20-1
J: TRBJ2-7
size: .

DNA: TGTGCCAGCAGTGAATACGGGCTCACGGGCGAGCAGTACTTC
CDR3: CASSEYGLTGEQYF
D: .
V: TRBV25-1
J: TRBJ2-7
size: .

DNA: TGTGCCAGCAGCTTAGTGGGGGGTTTGGGCGCTTATGGCTACACCTTC
CDR3: CASSLVGGLGAYGYTF
D: .
V: TRBV7-2
J: TRBJ1-2
size: few

DNA: TGTGCCATCAGTGAGGGCGGGGCCTCGCAAGAGACCCAGTACTTC
CDR3: CAISEGGASQETQYF
D: .
V: TRBV10-3
J: TRBJ2-5
size: few

DNA: TGTGCCAGCAGTCCCCACCGTATCTCCTACAATGAGCAGTACTTC
CDR3: CASSPHRISYNEQYF
D: .
V: TRBV25-1
J: TRBJ2-7
size: .

DNA: TGTGCCAGCAGTTACCCGACAGAATCTAGCGGGAATTTTTACAATGAGCAGTTCTTC
CDR3: CASSYPTESSGNFYNEQFF
D: TRBD2
V: TRBV6-2/TRBV6-3
J: TRBJ2-1
size: .

DNA: TGTGCCAGCAGCCAAGACAACAGGCCCGTCGAGCAGTACTTC
CDR3: CASSQDNRPVEQYF
D: .
V: TRBV4-2
J: TRBJ2-7
size: .

DNA: TGCAGTGCCCTGGTGGGCCCCCGGGGGACTGAAGCTTTCTTT
CDR3: CSALVGPRGTEAFF
D: .
V: TRBV20-1
J: TRBJ1-1
size: few

DNA: TGCGCCAGCAGGGGCGGGACTTATCAAGAGACCCAGTACTTC
CDR3: CASRGGTYQETQYF
D: .
V: TRBV4-1
J: TRBJ2-5
size: .

DNA: TGCGCCAGCAGCCAAGATCCGCGGGAGCACAATGAGCAGTACTTC
CDR3: CASSQDPREHNEQYF
D: TRBD2
V: TRBV4-1
J: TRBJ2-5
size: few

DNA: TGTGCCAGCAGCGGACAGGGGTGGTCCTACAATGAGCAGTTCTTC
CDR3: CASSGQGWSYNEQFF
D: TRBD1
V: TRBV9
J: TRBJ2-1
size: .

DNA: TGCGCCAGCAGCCAGAGGGTAGCGGGAAGCACAGATACGCAGTATTTT
CDR3: CASSQRVAGSTDTQYF
D: TRBD2
V: TRBV4-1
J: TRBJ2-3
size: few

DNA: TGCAGTGCTAGACTCACAAGCGGGAGAATTGGCACCGGGGAGCTGTTTTTT
CDR3: CSARLTSGRIGTGELFF
D: TRBD2
V: TRBV20-1
J: TRBJ2-2
size: few

DNA: TGTGCCAGCAAACCCAGCGGGAGGCTCTCCTACAATGAGCGGTTCTTC
CDR3: CASKPSGRLSYNERFF
D: TRBD2
V: TRBV28
J: TRBJ2-1
size: .

DNA: TGCAGTGCAGGGACTAGCCCACAAGAGACCCAGTACTTC
CDR3: CSAGTSPQETQYF
D: TRBD2
V: TRBV20-1
J: TRBJ2-5
size: .

DNA: TGTGCCAGCAGTTACGCAACCTACGAGCAGTACTTC
CDR3: CASSYATYEQYF
D: .
V: TRBV6-2/TRBV6-3
J: TRBJ2-7
size: .

DNA: TGCAGTGCTAGTGGAGGGATTGAAGCTTTCTTT
CDR3: CSASGGIEAFF
D: .
V: TRBV20-1
J: TRBJ1-1
size: few

DNA: TGTGCCAGCAGCTTAGTTGCCGTCCGGTACAATGAGCAGTACTTC
CDR3: CASSLVAVRYNEQYF
D: .
V: TRBV7-2
J: TRBJ2-7
size: .

DNA: TGCGCCAGCAGCCCCGTGGCAGGCCGGCTTAATGAAAAACTGTTTTTT
CDR3: CASSPVAGRLNEKLFF
D: .
V: TRBV5-1
J: TRBJ1-4
size: few

DNA: TGTGCCAGCAGCCAAAACGATTTTAGGACAGAGTACGAGCAGTACTTC
CDR3: CASSQNDFRTEYEQYF
D: .
V: TRBV3-1
J: TRBJ2-7
size: .